This T cell receptor beta chain emerged from a study of blood T cell repertoires in COVID-19. Only in-frame clones appear in the TCRdb table, and some are missing; sequencing was by immunoSEQ multiplex PCR. The sample gives about 150,000 clones, roughly 87% of which show up once; about 4% is in the top ten. Trimming removed 1 base at V and 6 bases at J, with 11 bases between. Germline V CDR1 and CDR2: LNHDA, SQIVND (reference sequence). The CDR3 spans 14 residues. This clonotype was sampled from a woman aged 40 to 50 who had been exposed to COVID-19. The specimen sequenced was PBMCs or T cells enriched from blood (not recorded which). V and J are TRBV19 and TRBJ2-3; TRBD2 is a possible D gene (6 bases). This chain's CDR3 is CASSIGTLADTQYF. In DNA, the CDR3 is TGTGCCAGTAGTATAGGGACCCTAGCGGATACGCAGTATTTT.